The clone carrying this TCR beta chain was recorded a few times. Germline CDR1 SGDLS, CDR2 YYNGEE. The CDR3 spans 12 residues. The V gene lost 7 bases and the J gene lost 5 bases, with 12 bases spanning the gap. These data originate in a study of blood T cell repertoires in COVID-19. Looking at the study overall: Sources were T cells, B-cell-depleted T cells, or PBMCs; the material itself was cDNA or gDNA.

Per the authors' pipeline: The assay estimated nucleated cells by amplifying reference gene primers. The protocol was immunoSEQ multiplex PCR, while the TCRdb copy is restricted to in-frame clones and leaves out a portion. V and J calls and clone size are given by that table; D and trimming were obtained from the DNA. The profile shows approximately 130,000 clones, 70% to 80% of them singletons. The clonotype was recovered from a human donor in a cohort sampled during active COVID-19. The chain is built from TRBV9 and TRBJ1-1, with TRBD1 as a possible D gene (5 bases). The sequencing input was peripheral blood. CDR3 bases: TGTGCCAGCGGTCAGGGAGGGACTGAAGCTTTCTTT. Protein product: CASGQGGTEAFF. Filled out from reference TRBV9 and TRBJ1-1, the complete variable domain reads DSGVTQTPKHLITATGQRVTLRCSPRSGDLSVYWYQQSLDQGLQFLIQYYNGEERAKGNILERFSAQQFPDLHSELNLSSLELGDSALYFCASGQGGTEAFFGQGTRLTVV.